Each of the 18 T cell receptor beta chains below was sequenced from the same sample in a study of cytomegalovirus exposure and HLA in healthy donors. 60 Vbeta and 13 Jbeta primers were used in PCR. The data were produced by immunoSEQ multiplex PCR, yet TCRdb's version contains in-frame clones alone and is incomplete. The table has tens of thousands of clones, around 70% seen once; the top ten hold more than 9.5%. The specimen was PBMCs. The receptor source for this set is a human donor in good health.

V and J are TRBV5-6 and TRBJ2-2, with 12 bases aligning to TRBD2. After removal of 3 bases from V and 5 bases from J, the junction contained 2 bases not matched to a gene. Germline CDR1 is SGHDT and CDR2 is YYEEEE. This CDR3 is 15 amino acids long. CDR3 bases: TGTGCCAGCAGCTCTGGACTAGCGGGGACCGGGGAGCTGTTTTTT. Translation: CASSSGLAGTGELFF.

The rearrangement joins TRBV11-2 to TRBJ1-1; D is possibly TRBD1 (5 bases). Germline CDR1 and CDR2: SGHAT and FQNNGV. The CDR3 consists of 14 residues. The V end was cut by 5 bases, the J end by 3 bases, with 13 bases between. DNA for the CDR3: TGTGCCAGCAGCACAAATACCAGGGACACTGAAGCTTTCTTT. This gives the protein CASSTNTRDTEAFF.

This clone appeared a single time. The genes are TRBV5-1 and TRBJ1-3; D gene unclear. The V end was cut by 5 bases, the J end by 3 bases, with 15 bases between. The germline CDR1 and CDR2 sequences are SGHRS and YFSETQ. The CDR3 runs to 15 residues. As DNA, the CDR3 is TGCGCCAGCAGTGACGACCCAACGGGTGGAAACACCATATATTTT. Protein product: CASSDDPTGGNTIYF.

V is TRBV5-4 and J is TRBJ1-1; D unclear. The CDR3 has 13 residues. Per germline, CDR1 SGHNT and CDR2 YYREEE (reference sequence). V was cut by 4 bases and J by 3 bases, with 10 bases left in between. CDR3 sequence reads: CASSPTPDTEAFF. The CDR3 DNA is TGTGCCAGCAGCCCTACCCCGGACACTGAAGCTTTCTTT.

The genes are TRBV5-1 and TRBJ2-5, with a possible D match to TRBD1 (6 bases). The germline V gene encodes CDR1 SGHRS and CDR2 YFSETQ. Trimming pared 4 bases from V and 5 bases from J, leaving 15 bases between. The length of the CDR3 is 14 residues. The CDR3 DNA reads TGCGCCAGCAGCGCACAGGGACCGAGGGAGACCCAGTACTTC. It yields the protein CASSAQGPRETQYF.

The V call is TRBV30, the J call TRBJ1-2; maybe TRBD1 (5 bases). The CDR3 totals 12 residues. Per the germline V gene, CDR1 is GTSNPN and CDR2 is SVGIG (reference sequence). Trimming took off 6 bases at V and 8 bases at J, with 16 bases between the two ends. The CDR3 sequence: CACKTVFWGYTF. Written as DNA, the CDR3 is TGTGCCTGTAAGACAGTTTTTTGGGGCTACACCTTC.

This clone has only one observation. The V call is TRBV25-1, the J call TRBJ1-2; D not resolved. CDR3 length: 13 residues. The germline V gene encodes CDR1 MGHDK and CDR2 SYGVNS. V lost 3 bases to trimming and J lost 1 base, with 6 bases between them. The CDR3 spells CASSDGNNYGYTF. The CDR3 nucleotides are TGTGCCAGCAGTGACGGGAATAACTATGGCTACACCTTC.

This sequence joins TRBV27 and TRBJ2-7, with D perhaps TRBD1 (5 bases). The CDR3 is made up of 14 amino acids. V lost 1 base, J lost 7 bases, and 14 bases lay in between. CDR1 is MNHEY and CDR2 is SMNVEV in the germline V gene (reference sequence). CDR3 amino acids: CASSLWDRRGEQYF. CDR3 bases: TGTGCCAGCAGTTTATGGGATAGAAGGGGTGAGCAGTACTTC.

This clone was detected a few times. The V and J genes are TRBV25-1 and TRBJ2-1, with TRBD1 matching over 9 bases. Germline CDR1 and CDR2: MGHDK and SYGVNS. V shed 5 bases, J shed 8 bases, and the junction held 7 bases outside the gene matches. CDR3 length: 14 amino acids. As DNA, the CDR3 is TGTGCCAGCAGTTCCGGGACAGGGAGGGATGAGCAGTTCTTC. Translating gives CASSSGTGRDEQFF.

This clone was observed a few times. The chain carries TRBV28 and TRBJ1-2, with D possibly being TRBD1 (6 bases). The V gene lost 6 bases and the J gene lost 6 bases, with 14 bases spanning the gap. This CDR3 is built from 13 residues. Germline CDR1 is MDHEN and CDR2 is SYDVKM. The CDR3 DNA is TGTGCCAGCAGCGACGGGACACCTAATGGCTACACCTTC. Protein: CASSDGTPNGYTF.

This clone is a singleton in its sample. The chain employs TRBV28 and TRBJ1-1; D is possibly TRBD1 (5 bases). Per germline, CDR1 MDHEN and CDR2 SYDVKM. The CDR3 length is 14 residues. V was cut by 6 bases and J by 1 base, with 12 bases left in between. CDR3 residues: CASRGGTSNTEAFF. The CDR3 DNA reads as TGTGCCAGCAGGGGGGGGACGTCGAACACTGAAGCTTTCTTT.

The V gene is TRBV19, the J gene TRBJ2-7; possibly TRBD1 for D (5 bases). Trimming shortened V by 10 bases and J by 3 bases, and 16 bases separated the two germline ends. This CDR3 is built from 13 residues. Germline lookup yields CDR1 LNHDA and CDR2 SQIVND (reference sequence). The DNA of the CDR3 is TGTGCCATCTTAAGGGGTGAAATCTACGAGCAGTACTTC. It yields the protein CAILRGEIYEQYF.

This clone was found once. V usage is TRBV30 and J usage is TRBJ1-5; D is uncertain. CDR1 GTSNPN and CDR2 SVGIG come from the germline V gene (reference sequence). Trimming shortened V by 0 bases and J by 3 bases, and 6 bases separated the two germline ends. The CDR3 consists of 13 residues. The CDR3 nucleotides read TGTGCCTGGAGTGTACAGACCAATCAGCCCCAGCATTTT. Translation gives CAWSVQTNQPQHF.

The CDR3 reads CASSLAGFQETQYF. The CDR3 DNA reads as TGCGCCAGCAGCTTAGCGGGGTTCCAAGAGACCCAGTACTTC. J is TRBJ2-5 and V is TRBV10-2; 8 nucleotides align to TRBD2. The CDR3 loop spans 14 amino acids. Germline CDR1 and CDR2: WSHSY and SAAADI. Germline trimming cut 6 bases from V and 1 base from J; bases unmatched to any gene: 4.

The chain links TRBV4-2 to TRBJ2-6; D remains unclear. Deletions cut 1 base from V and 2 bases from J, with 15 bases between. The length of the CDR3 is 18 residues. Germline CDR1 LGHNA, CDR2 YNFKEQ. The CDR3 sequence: CASSQGLQVLTGANVLTF. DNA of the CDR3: TGTGCCAGCAGCCAAGGTCTGCAGGTTCTAACTGGGGCCAACGTCCTGACTTTC.

This chain's CDR3 is CASSGSNEQFF. Here the CDR3 DNA reads TGTGCCAGTAGCGGGAGCAATGAGCAGTTCTTC. The chain recombines TRBV10-3 with TRBJ2-1, with TRBD2 identical over 9 bases. CDR1 and CDR2 from the germline V gene are ENHRY and SYGVKD. V shed 10 bases and J 6 bases; nucleotides not matched to a gene: 1. CDR3 length: 11 amino acids.

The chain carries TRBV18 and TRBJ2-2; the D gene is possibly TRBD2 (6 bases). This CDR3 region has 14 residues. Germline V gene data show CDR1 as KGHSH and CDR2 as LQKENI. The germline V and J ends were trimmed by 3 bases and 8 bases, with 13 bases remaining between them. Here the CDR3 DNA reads TGTGCCAGCTCACCCCGGACTACTCGTGGGGAGCTGTTTTTT. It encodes CASSPRTTRGELFF. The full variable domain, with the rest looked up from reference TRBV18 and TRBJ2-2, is NAGVMQNPRHLVRRRGQEARLRCSPMKGHSHVYWYRQLPEEGLKFMVYLQKENIIDESGMPKERFSAEFPKEGPSILRIQQVVRGDSAAYFCASSPRTTRGELFFGEGSRLTVL.

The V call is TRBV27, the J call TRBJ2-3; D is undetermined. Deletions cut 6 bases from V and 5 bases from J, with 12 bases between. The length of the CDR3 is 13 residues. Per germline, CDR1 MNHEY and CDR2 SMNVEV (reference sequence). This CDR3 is CASSPNPGDTQYF. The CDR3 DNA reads TGTGCCAGCAGCCCAAACCCCGGAGATACGCAGTATTTT.